The subject of this entry is one T cell receptor beta chain. This clonotype was counted many times. Its cognate antigen has yet to be identified. Base qualities were left out, and no much larger clone turns up one base away. These data are taken from a study of Graves' ophthalmopathy and Graves' hyperthyroidism (dated by TCRdb to about 2018). General notes on the study: Peripheral blood was collected at initial diagnosis, before any treatment. A discovery set of 100 patients (under 45 ophthalmopathy, 57 stable hyperthyroidism) was enrolled to explore V-J signatures distinguishing ophthalmopathy from hyperthyroidism. Following sampling, methimazole starting at 30 mg daily was administered to hyperthyroidism patients, and high-dose intravenous methylprednisolone was administered to ophthalmopathy patients. In total, under 150 blood samples were TCR-sequenced: 40 to 45 ophthalmopathy, some 72 hyperthyroidism and approximately 17 hyperthyroidism-to-ophthalmopathy patients. To tell Graves' ophthalmopathy apart from Graves' hyperthyroidism, and to predict which patients would progress to ophthalmopathy, the study relied on TCR beta repertoire signatures. An independent validation cohort comprised around 20 hyperthyroidism patients and 15 to 17 patients who later progressed from hyperthyroidism to ophthalmopathy. In over 5 hyperthyroidism patients, the T-cell repertoires found in thyroid tissue were compared with those found in blood. What the research found in general, with its limitations: Most expanded thyroid clonotypes with frequency above 0.001 were also detected in blood, suggesting blood repertoires may reflect the thyroid immune response. In cross-validation, the 13-signature model distinguished ophthalmopathy from stable hyperthyroidism with 85% to 90% sensitivity and just under 84% specificity, and in the test set the corresponding values were around 78% and 73%. In validation, the model predicted ophthalmopathy progression with about 64% sensitivity and approximately 78% specificity; eleven to twelve predicted patients were CT-confirmed with GO in a median of 6.5 months. Sample size was not predetermined statistically, and investigators were not blinded to group allocation.

For repertoire sequencing, the TCR beta CDR3 regions were amplified from RNA transcripts. The first round was an RT-PCR using HTBI primers with the Qiagen OneStep RT-PCR kit, and this first round was followed by a second-round multiplex PCR, then size selection and purification. The libraries underwent paired-end sequencing with 100 bp reads on an Illumina HiSeq2000. The published analysis was carried out like this. Reads were processed with SOAPnuke, discarding reads with adapters, uncalled bases, mean Phred below 15, or no exact constant-primer or identifier match. COPE v1.2.5 was used to merge high-quality paired reads. Unique nucleotide sequences were defined as clonotypes and aligned to IMGT TRB V, D and J references using MiTCR v1.1. The analysis was limited to V-J combinations with a frequency above 0.0001, which together covered 99.2% of the repertoires. For each V-J combination, a TCR clonal expansion and chaos score was defined as the ratio of F50 clonal expansion to chaos observed in the TCRdist matrix. Welch's t-statistics and random forest were used to reduce features to 10 to 15 V-J combinations, which were fed into a naive Bayes classifier. The similarity between thyroid and blood repertoires was quantified using the Morisita-Horn index. The public sequencing data were trimmed at Q25 with fastp and processed into clonotypes with MiXCR by TCRdb, which kept only in-frame beta chains. Duplicate CDR3 protein sequences are folded into a single record with the most common DNA and genes. For this entry, the V and J calls and clone size follow TCRdb and not the study's own pipeline. This sample gives 300,000 to 450,000 distinct CDR3 sequences in total; approximately 17% of them show up just once. The biggest ten clones account for 2% to 2.5% of the sample.

Stable hyperthyroidism was defined as no progression to ophthalmopathy within 18 months of follow-up. The hyperthyroidism patients were 18 to 65 years old and newly diagnosed, with a disease duration of less than 2 months. Anyone with other autoimmune diseases, uncontrolled infections, pregnancy or lactation was excluded from the study. Diagnosis relied on clinical symptoms, serum thyroxine, TRAb, thyroid ultrasound and orbital computed tomography. Using Ficoll-Paque density gradient centrifugation, PBMCs were isolated from about 9.4 ml of fresh peripheral blood. Total RNA was extracted with Trizol reagent and quality-checked on an Agilent 2100 Bioanalyzer. The TCR sequence derives from an adult woman with stable Graves' hyperthyroidism. Sequenced input: peripheral blood.

The CDR3 is CASSPVAGVNTEAFF. At the DNA level, the sequence is TGCGCCAGCAGCCCTGTGGCCGGGGTAAACACTGAAGCTTTCTTT. The sequence joins TRBV5-1 to TRBJ1-1; the D segment cannot be called with confidence. V and J lose 4 bases and 2 bases, and a span of 15 bases separates them. CDR1 SGHRS and CDR2 YFSETQ were looked up in the germline V gene. The CDR3 starts with the cysteine, ends with the phenylalanine, and has 15 residues. The read is trimmed to its CDR3 DNA, 45 bases read in frame from base 1.